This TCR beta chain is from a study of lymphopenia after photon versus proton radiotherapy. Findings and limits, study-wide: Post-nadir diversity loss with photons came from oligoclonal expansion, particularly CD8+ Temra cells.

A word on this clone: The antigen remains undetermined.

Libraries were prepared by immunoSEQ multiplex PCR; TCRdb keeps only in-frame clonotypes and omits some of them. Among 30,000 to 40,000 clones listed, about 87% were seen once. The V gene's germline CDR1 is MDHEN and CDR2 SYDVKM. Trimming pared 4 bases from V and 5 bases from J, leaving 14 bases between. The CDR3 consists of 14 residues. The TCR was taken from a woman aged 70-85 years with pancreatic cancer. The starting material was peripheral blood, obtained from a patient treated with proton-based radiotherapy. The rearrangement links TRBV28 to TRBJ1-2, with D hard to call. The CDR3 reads CASSSGWPAYGYTF. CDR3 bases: TGTGCCAGCAGTTCGGGGTGGCCCGCGTATGGCTACACCTTC.